This is a list of T cell receptor beta chains from one sample in a study of neoadjuvant anti-PD-1 for oral cavity cancer. Using immunoSEQ multiplex PCR, the repertoire was profiled, and TCRdb retains in-frame clones only, with some absent. The table includes about 72,000 clones, 65% to 85% detected once. The sample was PBMCs, taken before nivolumab (anti-PD-1) treatment. Every receptor here comes from a person between 35 and 79 years old with oral cavity squamous cell carcinoma. CDR3s include the opening cysteine and the closing phenylalanine or tryptophan. The order of the fields is J gene, D gene, clone size, V gene, CDR3 protein, CDR3 DNA. D genes are given only for firm matches. Expanded clones get a size class; other rows say once, few or many, or leave the size out.

J gene: TRBJ1-2
D gene: -
clone size: -
V gene: TRBV15
CDR3 protein: CATSPGLANYGYTF
CDR3 DNA: TGTGCCACCTCTCCGGGCCTCGCTAACTATGGCTACACCTTC

J gene: TRBJ2-3
D gene: -
clone size: few
V gene: TRBV11-2
CDR3 protein: CASSLSGDTQYF
CDR3 DNA: TGTGCCAGCAGCTTATCGGGAGATACGCAGTATTTT

J gene: TRBJ2-2
D gene: -
clone size: -
V gene: TRBV7-7
CDR3 protein: CASSLAVGHAGELFF
CDR3 DNA: TGTGCTAGCAGCTTAGCGGTGGGGCACGCCGGGGAGCTGTTTTTT

J gene: TRBJ1-2
D gene: TRBD1
clone size: -
V gene: TRBV27
CDR3 protein: CASRQDRRSYGYTF
CDR3 DNA: TGTGCCAGCAGACAGGACAGGCGGTCCTATGGCTACACCTTC

J gene: TRBJ2-5
D gene: -
clone size: -
V gene: TRBV7-2
CDR3 protein: CASSLGGGETQYF
CDR3 DNA: TGTGCCAGCAGCTTGGGAGGTGGAGAGACCCAGTACTTC

J gene: TRBJ2-7
D gene: -
clone size: few
V gene: TRBV18
CDR3 protein: CASSPGRPSYEQYF
CDR3 DNA: TGTGCCAGCTCACCGGGCAGACCGTCCTACGAGCAGTACTTC

J gene: TRBJ1-2
D gene: -
clone size: -
V gene: TRBV4-1
CDR3 protein: CASSQIIGVDGYTF
CDR3 DNA: TGCGCCAGCAGCCAGATCATAGGGGTTGATGGCTACACCTTC

J gene: TRBJ1-4
D gene: -
clone size: -
V gene: TRBV7-6
CDR3 protein: CASSLTILNEKLFF
CDR3 DNA: TGTGCCAGCAGCTTAACTATCCTTAATGAAAAACTGTTTTTT

J gene: TRBJ1-1
D gene: -
clone size: -
V gene: TRBV11-2
CDR3 protein: CASSEQGVAFF
CDR3 DNA: TGTGCCAGCAGCGAACAGGGTGTCGCTTTCTTT

J gene: TRBJ2-7
D gene: -
clone size: -
V gene: TRBV27
CDR3 protein: CASSHRGGRKEQYF
CDR3 DNA: TGTGCCAGCAGTCACAGGGGGGGTCGAAAGGAGCAGTACTTC

J gene: TRBJ1-5
D gene: -
clone size: -
V gene: TRBV28
CDR3 protein: CASSSDSLNQPQHF
CDR3 DNA: TGTGCCAGCAGTTCAGACAGTCTCAATCAGCCCCAGCATTTT

J gene: TRBJ2-7
D gene: TRBD1
clone size: -
V gene: TRBV2
CDR3 protein: CASSSGTGTYEQYF
CDR3 DNA: TGTGCCAGCAGTTCCGGGACAGGAACCTACGAGCAGTACTTC

J gene: TRBJ2-3
D gene: TRBD2
clone size: -
V gene: TRBV7-3
CDR3 protein: CASSGRGADTQYF
CDR3 DNA: TGTGCCAGCTCCGGGAGGGGTGCAGATACGCAGTATTTT

J gene: TRBJ2-3
D gene: -
clone size: -
V gene: TRBV7-9
CDR3 protein: CASSPKIRVTDTQYF
CDR3 DNA: TGTGCCAGCAGCCCAAAGATCAGAGTCACAGATACGCAGTATTTT

J gene: TRBJ1-5
D gene: -
clone size: -
V gene: TRBV19
CDR3 protein: CASSIQGMNQPQHF
CDR3 DNA: TGTGCCAGTAGTATACAGGGTATGAATCAGCCCCAGCATTTT

J gene: TRBJ2-1
D gene: -
clone size: -
V gene: TRBV19
CDR3 protein: CAVSGTLAGSEQFF
CDR3 DNA: TGTGCCGTCTCAGGGACCCTAGCTGGGAGTGAGCAGTTCTTC

J gene: TRBJ1-2
D gene: TRBD1
clone size: -
V gene: TRBV6-1
CDR3 protein: CASSEEGTETNYGYTF
CDR3 DNA: TGTGCCAGCAGTGAAGAGGGGACAGAGACCAACTATGGCTACACCTTC

J gene: TRBJ1-6
D gene: -
clone size: -
V gene: TRBV30
CDR3 protein: CAWSVVKSPLHF
CDR3 DNA: TGTGCCTGGAGTGTTGTCAAATCACCCCTCCACTTT

J gene: TRBJ2-5
D gene: -
clone size: -
V gene: TRBV5-1
CDR3 protein: CASSRAITEETQYF
CDR3 DNA: TGCGCCAGCAGCCGGGCGATAACTGAAGAGACCCAGTACTTC

J gene: TRBJ1-5
D gene: -
clone size: -
V gene: TRBV6-6
CDR3 protein: CASRKTGSGQPQHF
CDR3 DNA: TGTGCCAGCAGGAAAACAGGGTCAGGTCAGCCCCAGCATTTT

J gene: TRBJ1-2
D gene: -
clone size: -
V gene: TRBV7-9
CDR3 protein: CASSLGRSQPDYGYTF
CDR3 DNA: TGTGCCAGCAGCTTAGGGAGATCCCAACCAGACTATGGCTACACCTTC

J gene: TRBJ1-2
D gene: -
clone size: -
V gene: TRBV9
CDR3 protein: CASSVGPGGSYGYTF
CDR3 DNA: TGTGCCAGCAGCGTAGGGCCGGGGGGATCCTATGGCTACACCTTC

J gene: TRBJ1-3
D gene: -
clone size: -
V gene: TRBV27
CDR3 protein: CASSSTSGNTIYF
CDR3 DNA: TGTGCCAGCAGTTCGACCTCTGGAAACACCATATATTTT

J gene: TRBJ2-3
D gene: TRBD1
clone size: -
V gene: TRBV2
CDR3 protein: CASRTGMTDTQYF
CDR3 DNA: TGTGCCAGCCGGACAGGGATGACAGATACGCAGTATTTT

J gene: TRBJ1-1
D gene: -
clone size: -
V gene: TRBV7-9
CDR3 protein: CASSKQTVLNTEAFF
CDR3 DNA: TGTGCCAGCAGCAAACAGACAGTTTTGAACACTGAAGCTTTCTTT

J gene: TRBJ1-2
D gene: TRBD1
clone size: once
V gene: TRBV6-1
CDR3 protein: CASSGRQGLLLRNYGYTF
CDR3 DNA: TGTGCCAGCAGTGGCCGACAGGGCCTGCTCTTACGAAACTATGGCTACACCTTC

J gene: TRBJ1-6
D gene: -
clone size: -
V gene: TRBV29-1
CDR3 protein: CSVRTVSNSPLHF
CDR3 DNA: TGCAGCGTAAGGACGGTAAGTAATTCACCCCTCCACTTT

J gene: TRBJ2-7
D gene: -
clone size: -
V gene: TRBV6-5
CDR3 protein: CASSYSISGVSYEQYF
CDR3 DNA: TGTGCCAGCAGTTACTCGATTAGCGGAGTATCCTACGAGCAGTACTTC

J gene: TRBJ2-7
D gene: TRBD2
clone size: -
V gene: TRBV7-9
CDR3 protein: CASSSTSGSSYEQYF
CDR3 DNA: TGTGCCAGCAGCTCCACTAGCGGGAGTTCCTACGAGCAGTACTTC

J gene: TRBJ1-3
D gene: -
clone size: -
V gene: TRBV6-5
CDR3 protein: CASSYRSPEGGNTIYF
CDR3 DNA: TGTGCCAGCAGTTACCGTTCGCCCGAGGGTGGAAACACCATATATTTT

J gene: TRBJ1-1
D gene: TRBD1
clone size: -
V gene: TRBV30
CDR3 protein: CACSAGQSNTEAFF
CDR3 DNA: TGTGCCTGTTCCGCGGGACAGTCGAACACTGAAGCTTTCTTT

J gene: TRBJ2-2
D gene: -
clone size: once
V gene: TRBV6-1
CDR3 protein: CASSEAQGVANTGELFF
CDR3 DNA: TGTGCCAGCAGTGAAGCGCAGGGCGTCGCGAACACCGGGGAGCTGTTTTTT

J gene: TRBJ2-5
D gene: -
clone size: -
V gene: TRBV19
CDR3 protein: CASSIDYGAQAYF
CDR3 DNA: TGTGCCAGTAGTATAGATTATGGGGCTCAAGCGTACTTC

J gene: TRBJ2-4
D gene: -
clone size: -
V gene: TRBV5-1
CDR3 protein: CASSTTGSFGNIQYF
CDR3 DNA: TGCGCCAGCAGCACCACTGGATCGTTCGGAAACATTCAGTACTTC

J gene: TRBJ1-2
D gene: -
clone size: -
V gene: TRBV7-9
CDR3 protein: CASSLVASFKANYGYTF
CDR3 DNA: TGTGCCAGCAGCTTAGTTGCCAGCTTCAAAGCTAACTATGGCTACACCTTC

J gene: TRBJ2-1
D gene: -
clone size: once
V gene: TRBV6-5
CDR3 protein: CASSYSVGSARNEQFF
CDR3 DNA: TGTGCCAGCAGTTACTCGGTAGGATCGGCGAGGAATGAGCAGTTCTTC

J gene: TRBJ1-2
D gene: -
clone size: -
V gene: TRBV7-9
CDR3 protein: CASSSRTEYYGYTF
CDR3 DNA: TGTGCCAGCAGCTCACGGACGGAATACTATGGCTACACCTTC

J gene: TRBJ1-2
D gene: TRBD1
clone size: -
V gene: TRBV30
CDR3 protein: CAWSGQGGYGYTF
CDR3 DNA: TGTGCCTGGTCGGGACAGGGTGGCTATGGCTACACCTTC

J gene: TRBJ2-5
D gene: -
clone size: -
V gene: TRBV2
CDR3 protein: CASRRLVPSERTQYF
CDR3 DNA: TGTGCCAGCAGACGACTAGTTCCAAGCGAGAGAACCCAGTACTTC

J gene: TRBJ2-7
D gene: -
clone size: -
V gene: TRBV6-4
CDR3 protein: CASSVEGTHEQYF
CDR3 DNA: TGTGCCAGCAGTGTGGAGGGCACACACGAGCAGTACTTC

J gene: TRBJ2-1
D gene: TRBD2
clone size: -
V gene: TRBV19
CDR3 protein: CASSPGLAGAASSYNEQFF
CDR3 DNA: TGTGCCAGTAGTCCTGGCCTAGCGGGCGCAGCTAGCTCCTACAATGAGCAGTTCTTC

J gene: TRBJ1-5
D gene: -
clone size: -
V gene: TRBV7-9
CDR3 protein: CASVRGENQPQHF
CDR3 DNA: TGTGCCAGCGTAAGGGGGGAAAATCAGCCCCAGCATTTT

J gene: TRBJ2-6
D gene: -
clone size: once
V gene: TRBV13
CDR3 protein: CASTLISGANVLTF
CDR3 DNA: TGTGCCAGCACCTTAATTTCTGGGGCCAACGTCCTGACTTTC

J gene: TRBJ2-5
D gene: -
clone size: -
V gene: TRBV5-4
CDR3 protein: CASSLDSIETQYF
CDR3 DNA: TGTGCCAGCAGCTTGGATAGCATTGAGACCCAGTACTTC

J gene: TRBJ2-7
D gene: -
clone size: -
V gene: TRBV30
CDR3 protein: CAWVRAYEQYF
CDR3 DNA: TGTGCCTGGGTTCGCGCCTACGAGCAGTACTTC

J gene: TRBJ2-7
D gene: TRBD2
clone size: -
V gene: TRBV10-1
CDR3 protein: CASSERGSGRAGAEQYF
CDR3 DNA: TGCGCCAGCAGTGAGAGGGGTAGCGGGAGGGCCGGGGCCGAGCAGTACTTC

J gene: TRBJ1-1
D gene: -
clone size: -
V gene: TRBV29-1
CDR3 protein: CSVENSLNTEAFF
CDR3 DNA: TGCAGCGTTGAAAACAGTCTGAACACTGAAGCTTTCTTT

J gene: TRBJ2-7
D gene: -
clone size: -
V gene: TRBV29-1
CDR3 protein: CSVLQGAYEQYF
CDR3 DNA: TGCAGCGTTTTACAGGGTGCCTACGAGCAGTACTTC

J gene: TRBJ2-5
D gene: TRBD1
clone size: -
V gene: TRBV15
CDR3 protein: CATSRGLGQGSETQYF
CDR3 DNA: TGTGCCACCAGCAGAGGGTTGGGACAGGGATCAGAGACCCAGTACTTC

J gene: TRBJ1-3
D gene: -
clone size: once
V gene: TRBV7-3
CDR3 protein: CASSVQGSPSDF
CDR3 DNA: TGTGCCAGCAGCGTACAGGGTTCGCCAAGTGATTTT

J gene: TRBJ2-1
D gene: TRBD1
clone size: -
V gene: TRBV5-5
CDR3 protein: CASSLDHYLTGLSSYNEQFF
CDR3 DNA: TGTGCCAGCAGCTTGGACCACTACCTGACAGGGCTTAGCTCCTACAATGAGCAGTTCTTC

J gene: TRBJ1-6
D gene: -
clone size: -
V gene: TRBV27
CDR3 protein: CASSVRFNSPLHF
CDR3 DNA: TGTGCCAGCAGTGTCCGGTTTAATTCACCCCTCCACTTT

J gene: TRBJ2-2
D gene: -
clone size: -
V gene: TRBV5-4
CDR3 protein: CASSFNAGELFF
CDR3 DNA: TGTGCCAGCAGCTTTAATGCCGGGGAGCTGTTTTTT

J gene: TRBJ2-1
D gene: -
clone size: -
V gene: TRBV7-8
CDR3 protein: CASSLWRTRDNEQFF
CDR3 DNA: TGTGCCAGCAGCTTATGGAGGACACGGGACAATGAGCAGTTCTTC

J gene: TRBJ2-2
D gene: -
clone size: -
V gene: TRBV27
CDR3 protein: CASSPQNTGELFF
CDR3 DNA: TGTGCCAGCAGTCCACAAAACACCGGGGAGCTGTTTTTT

J gene: TRBJ2-5
D gene: -
clone size: -
V gene: TRBV5-1
CDR3 protein: CASRWQETQYF
CDR3 DNA: TGCGCCAGCAGATGGCAAGAGACCCAGTACTTC

J gene: TRBJ2-7
D gene: -
clone size: -
V gene: TRBV5-4
CDR3 protein: CASSADRFEQYF
CDR3 DNA: TGTGCCAGCAGCGCGGACAGATTCGAGCAGTACTTC